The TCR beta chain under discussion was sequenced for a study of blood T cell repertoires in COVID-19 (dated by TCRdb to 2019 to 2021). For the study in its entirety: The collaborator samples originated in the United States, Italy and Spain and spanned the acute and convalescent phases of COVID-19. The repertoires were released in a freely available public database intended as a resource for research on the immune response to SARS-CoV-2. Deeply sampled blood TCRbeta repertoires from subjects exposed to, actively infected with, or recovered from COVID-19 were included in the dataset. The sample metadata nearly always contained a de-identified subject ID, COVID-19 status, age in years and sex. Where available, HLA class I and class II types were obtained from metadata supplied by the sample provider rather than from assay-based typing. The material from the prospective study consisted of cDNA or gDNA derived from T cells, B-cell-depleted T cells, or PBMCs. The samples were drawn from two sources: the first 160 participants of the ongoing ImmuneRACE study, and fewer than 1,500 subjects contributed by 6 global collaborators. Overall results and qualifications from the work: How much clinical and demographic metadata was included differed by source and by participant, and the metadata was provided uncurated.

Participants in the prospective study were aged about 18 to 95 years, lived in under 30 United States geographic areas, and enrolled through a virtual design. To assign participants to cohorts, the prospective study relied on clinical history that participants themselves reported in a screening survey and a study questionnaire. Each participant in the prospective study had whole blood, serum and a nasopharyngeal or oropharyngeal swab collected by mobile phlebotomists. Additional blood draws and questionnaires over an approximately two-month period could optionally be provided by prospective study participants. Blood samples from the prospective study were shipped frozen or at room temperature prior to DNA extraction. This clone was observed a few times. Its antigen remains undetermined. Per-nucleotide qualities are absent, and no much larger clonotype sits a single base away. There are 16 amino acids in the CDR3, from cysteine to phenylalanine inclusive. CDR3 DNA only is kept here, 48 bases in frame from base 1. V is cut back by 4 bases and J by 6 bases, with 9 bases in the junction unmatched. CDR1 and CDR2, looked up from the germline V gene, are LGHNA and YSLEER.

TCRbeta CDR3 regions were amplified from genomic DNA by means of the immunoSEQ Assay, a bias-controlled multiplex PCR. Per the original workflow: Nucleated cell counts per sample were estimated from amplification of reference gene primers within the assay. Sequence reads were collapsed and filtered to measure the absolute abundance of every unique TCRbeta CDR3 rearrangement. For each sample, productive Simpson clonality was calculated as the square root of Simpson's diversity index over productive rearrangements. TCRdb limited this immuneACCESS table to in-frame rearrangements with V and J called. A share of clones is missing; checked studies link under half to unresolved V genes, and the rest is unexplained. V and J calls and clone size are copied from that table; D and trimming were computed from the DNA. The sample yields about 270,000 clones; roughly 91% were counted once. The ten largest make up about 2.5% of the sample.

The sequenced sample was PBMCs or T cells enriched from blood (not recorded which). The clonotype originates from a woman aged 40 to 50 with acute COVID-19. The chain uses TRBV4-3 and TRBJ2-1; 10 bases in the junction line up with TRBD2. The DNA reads TGCGCCAGCAGCCTACCGGGACTAGCGACTCCCAATGAGCAGTTCTTC. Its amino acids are CASSLPGLATPNEQFF.